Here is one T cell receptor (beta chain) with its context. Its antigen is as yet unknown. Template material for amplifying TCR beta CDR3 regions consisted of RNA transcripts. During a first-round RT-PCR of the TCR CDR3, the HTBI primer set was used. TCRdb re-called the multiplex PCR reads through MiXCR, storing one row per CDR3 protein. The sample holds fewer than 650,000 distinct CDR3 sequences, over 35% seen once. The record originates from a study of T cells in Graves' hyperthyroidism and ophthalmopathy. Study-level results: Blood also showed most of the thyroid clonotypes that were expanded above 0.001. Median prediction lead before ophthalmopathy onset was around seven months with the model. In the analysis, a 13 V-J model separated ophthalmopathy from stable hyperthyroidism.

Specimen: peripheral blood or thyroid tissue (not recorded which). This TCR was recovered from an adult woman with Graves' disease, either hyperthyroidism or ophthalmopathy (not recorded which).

CDR3 in DNA: TGCAGTGCTAGTAGGGGACAGGGCTACGGGAGGTTAGAGACCCAGTACTTC. Translated, it gives CSASRGQGYGRLETQYF. The rearrangement uses TRBV20-1 and TRBJ2-5; 9 bases fit TRBD1. Germline trimming cut 3 bases from V and 4 bases from J; bases unmatched to any gene: 15. The germline V gene has CDR1 DFQATT and CDR2 SNEGSKA (reference sequence). CDR3 length equals 17 residues.